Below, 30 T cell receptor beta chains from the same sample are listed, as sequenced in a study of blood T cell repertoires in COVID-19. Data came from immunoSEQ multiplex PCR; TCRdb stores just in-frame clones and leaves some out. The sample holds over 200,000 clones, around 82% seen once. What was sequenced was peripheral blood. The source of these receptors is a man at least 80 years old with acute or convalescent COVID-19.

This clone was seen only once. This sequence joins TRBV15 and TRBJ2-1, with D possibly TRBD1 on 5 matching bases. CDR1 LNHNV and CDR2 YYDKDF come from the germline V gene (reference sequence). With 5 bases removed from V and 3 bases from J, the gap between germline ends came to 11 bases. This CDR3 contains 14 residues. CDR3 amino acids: CATSDSNNYNEQFF. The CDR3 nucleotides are TGTGCCACCAGCGACAGCAACAACTACAATGAGCAGTTCTTC. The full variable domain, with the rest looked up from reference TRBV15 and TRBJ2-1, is DAMVIQNPRYQVTQFGKPVTLSCSQTLNHNVMYWYQQKSSQAPKLLFHYYDKDFNNEADTPDNFQSRRPNTSFCFLDIRSPGLGDTAMYLCATSDSNNYNEQFFGPGTRLTVL.

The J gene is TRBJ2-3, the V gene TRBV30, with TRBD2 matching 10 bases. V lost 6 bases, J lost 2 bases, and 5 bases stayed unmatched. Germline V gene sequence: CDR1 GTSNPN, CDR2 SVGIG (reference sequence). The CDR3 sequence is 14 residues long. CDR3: CACGGLAVTDTQYF. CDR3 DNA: TGTGCCTGCGGTGGACTAGCGGTCACAGATACGCAGTATTTT.

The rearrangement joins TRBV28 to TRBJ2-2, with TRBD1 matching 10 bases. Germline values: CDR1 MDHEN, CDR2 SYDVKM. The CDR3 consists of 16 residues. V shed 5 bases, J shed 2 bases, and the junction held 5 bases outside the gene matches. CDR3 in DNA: TGTGCCAGCAGTCTGACGACAGGGGGCAACACCGGGGAGCTGTTTTTT. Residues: CASSLTTGGNTGELFF.

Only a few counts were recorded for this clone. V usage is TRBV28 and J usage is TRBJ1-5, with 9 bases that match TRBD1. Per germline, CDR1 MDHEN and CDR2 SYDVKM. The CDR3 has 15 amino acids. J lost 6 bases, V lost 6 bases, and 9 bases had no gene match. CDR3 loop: CASRIQGAGGQPQHF. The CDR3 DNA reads TGTGCCAGCAGGATACAGGGGGCGGGTGGTCAGCCCCAGCATTTT. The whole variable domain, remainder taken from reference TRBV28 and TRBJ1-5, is DVKVTQSSRYLVKRTGEKVFLECVQDMDHENMFWYRQDPGLGLRLIYFSYDVKMKEKGDIPEGYSVSREKKERFSLILESASTNQTSMYLCASRIQGAGGQPQHFGDGTRLSIL.

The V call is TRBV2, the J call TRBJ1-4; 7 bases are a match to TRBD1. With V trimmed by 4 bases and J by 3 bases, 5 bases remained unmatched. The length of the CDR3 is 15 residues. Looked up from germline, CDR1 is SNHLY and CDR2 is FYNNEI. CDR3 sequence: CASSVEDRPNEKLFF. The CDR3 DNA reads TGTGCCAGCAGTGTCGAGGACAGGCCTAATGAAAAACTGTTTTTT.

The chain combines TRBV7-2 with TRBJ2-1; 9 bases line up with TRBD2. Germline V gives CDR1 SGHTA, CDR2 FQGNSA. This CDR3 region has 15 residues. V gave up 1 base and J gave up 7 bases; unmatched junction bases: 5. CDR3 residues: CASSLEGSGSNEQFF. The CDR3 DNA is TGTGCCAGCAGCTTAGAGGGTAGCGGGAGTAATGAGCAGTTCTTC.

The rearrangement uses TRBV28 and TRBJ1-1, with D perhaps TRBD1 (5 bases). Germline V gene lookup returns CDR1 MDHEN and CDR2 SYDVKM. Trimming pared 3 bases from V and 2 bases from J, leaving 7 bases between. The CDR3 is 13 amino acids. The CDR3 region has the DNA TGTGCCAGCAGTTTGACAGCTAACACTGAAGCTTTCTTT. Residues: CASSLTANTEAFF.

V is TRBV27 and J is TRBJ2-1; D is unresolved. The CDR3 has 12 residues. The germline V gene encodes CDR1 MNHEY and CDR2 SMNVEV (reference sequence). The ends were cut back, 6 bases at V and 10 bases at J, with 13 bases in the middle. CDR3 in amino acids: CASSYAMREQFF. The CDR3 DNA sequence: TGTGCCAGCAGCTATGCCATGCGGGAGCAGTTCTTC.

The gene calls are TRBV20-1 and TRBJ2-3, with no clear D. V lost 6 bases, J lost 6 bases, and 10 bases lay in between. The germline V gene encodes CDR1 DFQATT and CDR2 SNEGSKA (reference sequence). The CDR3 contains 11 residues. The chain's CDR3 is CSAPDLDTQYF. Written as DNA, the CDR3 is TGCAGTGCCCCAGATTTGGATACGCAGTATTTT.

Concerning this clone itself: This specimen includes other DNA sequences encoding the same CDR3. CDR3 region: CASSLDSLETQYF. The CDR3 DNA sequence: TGCGCCAGCAGCTTGGACTCCTTAGAGACCCAGTACTTC. The rearrangement uses TRBV5-1 and TRBJ2-5; D gene uncertain. Looked up from germline, CDR1 is SGHRS and CDR2 is YFSETQ. Trimming left V 0 bases short and J 4 bases short, with 7 bases between. The CDR3 covers 13 residues.

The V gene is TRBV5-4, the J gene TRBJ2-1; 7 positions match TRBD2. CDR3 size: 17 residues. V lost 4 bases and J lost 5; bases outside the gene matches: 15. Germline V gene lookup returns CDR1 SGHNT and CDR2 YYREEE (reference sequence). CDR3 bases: TGTGCCAGCAGCGGAATTGGACTAGGTTTACCTAACAATGAGCAGTTCTTC. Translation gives CASSGIGLGLPNNEQFF.

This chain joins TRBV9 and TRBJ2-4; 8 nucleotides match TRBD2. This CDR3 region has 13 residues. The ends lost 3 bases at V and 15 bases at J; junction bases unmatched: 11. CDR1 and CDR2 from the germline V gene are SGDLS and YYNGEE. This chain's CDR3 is CASSDAPGTSLYF. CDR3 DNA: TGTGCCAGCAGCGACGCTCCCGGGACTAGTCTGTACTTC.

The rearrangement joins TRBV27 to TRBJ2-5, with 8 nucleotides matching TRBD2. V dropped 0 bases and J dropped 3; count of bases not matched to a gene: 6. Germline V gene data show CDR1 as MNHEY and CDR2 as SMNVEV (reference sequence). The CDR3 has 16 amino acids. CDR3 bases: TGTGCCAGCAGTTTATCCCCCGGGGGGGGTAAAGAGACCCAGTACTTC. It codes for CASSLSPGGGKETQYF.

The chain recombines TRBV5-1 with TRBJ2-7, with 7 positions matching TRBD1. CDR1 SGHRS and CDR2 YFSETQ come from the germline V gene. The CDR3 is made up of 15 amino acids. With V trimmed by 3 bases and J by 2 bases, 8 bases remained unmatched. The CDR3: CASSWGQTLTYEQYF. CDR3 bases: TGCGCCAGCAGCTGGGGACAGACTCTGACCTACGAGCAGTACTTC.

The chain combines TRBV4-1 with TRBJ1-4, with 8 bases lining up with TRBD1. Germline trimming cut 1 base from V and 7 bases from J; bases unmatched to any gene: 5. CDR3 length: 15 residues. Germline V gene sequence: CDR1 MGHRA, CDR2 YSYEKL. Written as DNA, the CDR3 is TGCGCCAGCAGCCAAGGATCAGGGGGCAGTGAAAAACTGTTTTTT. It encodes CASSQGSGGSEKLFF.

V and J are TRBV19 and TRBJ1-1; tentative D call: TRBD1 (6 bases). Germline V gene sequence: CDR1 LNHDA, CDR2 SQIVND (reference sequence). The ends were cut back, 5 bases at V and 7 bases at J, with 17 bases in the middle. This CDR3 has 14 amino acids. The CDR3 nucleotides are TGTGCCAGTAGTCTTCGTTGGGGGCGCGGTGAAGCTTTCTTT. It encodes CASSLRWGRGEAFF.

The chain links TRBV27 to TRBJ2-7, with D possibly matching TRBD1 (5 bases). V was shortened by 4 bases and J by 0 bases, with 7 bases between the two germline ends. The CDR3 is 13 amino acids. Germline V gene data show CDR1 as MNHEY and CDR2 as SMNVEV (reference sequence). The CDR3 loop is CASSWGSSYEQYF. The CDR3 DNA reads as TGTGCCAGCAGTTGGGGCAGCTCCTACGAGCAGTACTTC.

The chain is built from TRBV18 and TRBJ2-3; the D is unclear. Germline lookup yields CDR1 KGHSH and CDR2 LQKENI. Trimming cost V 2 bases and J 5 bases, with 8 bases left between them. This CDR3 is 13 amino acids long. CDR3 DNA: TGTGCCAGCTCACCATTGCCGGGAGATACGCAGTATTTT. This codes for CASSPLPGDTQYF.

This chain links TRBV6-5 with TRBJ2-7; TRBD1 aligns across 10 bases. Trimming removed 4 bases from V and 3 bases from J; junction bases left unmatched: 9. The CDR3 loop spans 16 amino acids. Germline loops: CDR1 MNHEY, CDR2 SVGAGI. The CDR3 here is CASSSPGQGFVYEQYF. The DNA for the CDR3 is TGTGCCAGCAGTTCACCGGGACAGGGGTTCGTCTACGAGCAGTACTTC.

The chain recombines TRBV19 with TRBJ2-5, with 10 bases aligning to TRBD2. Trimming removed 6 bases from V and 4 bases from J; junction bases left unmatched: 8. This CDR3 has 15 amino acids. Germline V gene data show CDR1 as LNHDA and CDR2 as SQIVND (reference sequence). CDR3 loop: CASSSSGSFRETQYF. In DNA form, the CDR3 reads TGTGCCAGTAGCTCTAGCGGGAGTTTCCGAGAGACCCAGTACTTC.

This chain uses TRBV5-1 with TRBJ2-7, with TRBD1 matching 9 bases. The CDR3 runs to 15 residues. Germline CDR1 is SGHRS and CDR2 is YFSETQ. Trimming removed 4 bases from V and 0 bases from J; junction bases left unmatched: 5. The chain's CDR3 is CASSGGQGSSYEQYF. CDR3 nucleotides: TGCGCCAGCAGCGGGGGACAGGGAAGCTCCTACGAGCAGTACTTC.

Here the CDR3 DNA reads TGTGCTAGTGGTGTCGGGACTGACGGGGAGCAGTTCTTC. Residues: CASGVGTDGEQFF. The chain couples TRBV12-5 to TRBJ2-1; maybe TRBD2 (6 bases). Trimming took 5 bases from V and 10 from J, leaving 15 bases between them. Per germline, CDR1 LGHNT and CDR2 FRNRAP. This CDR3 has 13 amino acids. Drawing the rest from reference TRBV12-5 and TRBJ2-1, the complete variable domain is DARVTQTPRHKVTEMGQEVTMRCQPILGHNTVFWYRQTMMQGLELLAYFRNRAPLDDSGMPKDRFSAEMPDATLATLKIQPSEPRDSAVYFCASGVGTDGEQFFGPGTRLTVL.

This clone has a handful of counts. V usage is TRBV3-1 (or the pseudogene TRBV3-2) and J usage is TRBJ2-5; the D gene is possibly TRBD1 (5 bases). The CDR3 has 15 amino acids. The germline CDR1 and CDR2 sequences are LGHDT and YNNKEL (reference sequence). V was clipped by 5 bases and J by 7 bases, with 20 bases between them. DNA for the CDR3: TGTGCCAGCAGCAGGGGCACCTCACGGGTCGGGACCCAGTACTTC. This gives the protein CASSRGTSRVGTQYF.

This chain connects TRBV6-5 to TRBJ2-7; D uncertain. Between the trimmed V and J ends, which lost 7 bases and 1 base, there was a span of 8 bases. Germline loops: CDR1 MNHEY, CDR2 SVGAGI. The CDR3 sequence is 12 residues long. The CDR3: CASMYMSYEQYF. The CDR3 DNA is TGTGCCAGCATGTATATGTCCTACGAGCAGTACTTC.

The CDR3: CASSYRVRNSPLHF. The DNA of the CDR3 is TGTGCCAGCAGCTACAGGGTTAGGAATTCACCCCTCCACTTT. The chain links TRBV28 to TRBJ1-6, with a possible D match to TRBD1 (6 bases). This CDR3 has 14 amino acids. Germline assignment: CDR1 MDHEN and CDR2 SYDVKM. V was cut by 6 bases and J by 7 bases, with 13 bases left in between.

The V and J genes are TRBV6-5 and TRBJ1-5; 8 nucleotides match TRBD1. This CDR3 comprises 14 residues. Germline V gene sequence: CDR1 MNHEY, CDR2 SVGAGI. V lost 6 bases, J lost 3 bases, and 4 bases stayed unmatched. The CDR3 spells CASRETGDNQPQHF. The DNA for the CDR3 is TGTGCCAGCAGGGAGACAGGGGACAATCAGCCCCAGCATTTT.

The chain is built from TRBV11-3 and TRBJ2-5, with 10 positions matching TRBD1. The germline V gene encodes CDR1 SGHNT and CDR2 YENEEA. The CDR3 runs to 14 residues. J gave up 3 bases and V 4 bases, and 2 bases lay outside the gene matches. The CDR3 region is CASSSGTGEETQYF. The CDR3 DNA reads TGTGCCAGCAGCTCCGGGACAGGGGAAGAGACCCAGTACTTC. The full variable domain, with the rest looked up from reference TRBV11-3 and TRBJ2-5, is EAGVVQSPRYKIIEKKQPVAFWCNPISGHNTLYWYLQNLGQGPELLIRYENEEAVDDSQLPKDRFSAERLKGVDSTLKIQPAELGDSAVYLCASSSGTGEETQYFGPGTRLLVL.

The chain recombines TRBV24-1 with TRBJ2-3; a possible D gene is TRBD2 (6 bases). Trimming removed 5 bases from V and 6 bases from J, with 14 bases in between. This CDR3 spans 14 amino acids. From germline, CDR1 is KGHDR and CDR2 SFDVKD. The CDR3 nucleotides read TGTGCCACCAGTGCGGAGACTAGGTCGGATACGCAGTATTTT. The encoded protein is CATSAETRSDTQYF.

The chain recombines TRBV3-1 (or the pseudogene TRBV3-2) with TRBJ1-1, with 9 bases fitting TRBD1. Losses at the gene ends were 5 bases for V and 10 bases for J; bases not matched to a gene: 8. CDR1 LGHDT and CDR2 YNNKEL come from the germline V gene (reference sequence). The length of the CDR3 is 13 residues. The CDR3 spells CASSLGQGSGAFF. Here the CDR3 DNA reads TGTGCCAGCAGCTTGGGACAGGGTTCGGGAGCTTTCTTT.

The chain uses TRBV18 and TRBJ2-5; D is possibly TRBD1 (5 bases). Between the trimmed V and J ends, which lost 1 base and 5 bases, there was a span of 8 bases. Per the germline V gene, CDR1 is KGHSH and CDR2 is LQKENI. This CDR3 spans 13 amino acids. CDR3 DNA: TGTGCCAGCTCACCACGGCAGGGCGAGACCCAGTACTTC. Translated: CASSPRQGETQYF. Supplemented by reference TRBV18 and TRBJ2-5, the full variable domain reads NAGVMQNPRHLVRRRGQEARLRCSPMKGHSHVYWYRQLPEEGLKFMVYLQKENIIDESGMPKERFSAEFPKEGPSILRIQQVVRGDSAAYFCASSPRQGETQYFGPGTRLLVL.